This T cell receptor (beta chain) is drawn from a study of cytomegalovirus exposure and HLA in healthy donors. Clones were sequenced by immunoSEQ multiplex PCR, and TCRdb holds only the in-frame ones, with some missing. The table lists 90,000 to 150,000 clones, over 65% of them singletons, with 2.1% in the top ten. With regard to this clone: Its antigen is unknown.

Study-wide findings and caveats: According to the study, 160 or so TCR beta chains were cytomegalovirus-associated. It was reportedly the case that the classifier diagnosed cytomegalovirus status with high specificity and sensitivity. Most TCR sequences proved rare, with some public TCRs found in many donors.

The CDR3 runs to 14 residues. The V and J ends lost 2 bases and 1 base respectively, with 9 bases between them. Germline CDR1 is MGHRA and CDR2 is YSYEKL. An approximately 130-subject validation cohort, separate from the approximately 670-subject first cohort, supplied the donors. The TCR was taken from a woman in her thirties in good health and CMV-seronegative. The J gene is TRBJ2-7, the V gene TRBV4-1, with D tentatively TRBD1 (5 bases). What was sequenced was PBMCs. CDR3 DNA: TGCGCCAGCAGCCAACTTCGACAGTCCTACGAGCAGTACTTC. Residues: CASSQLRQSYEQYF.